The source of this T cell receptor beta chain is a study of CD8 T cells in ankylosing spondylitis. Notes on the study in general: Before this, some motif variants had been reported in reactive arthritis synovial fluid and blood. Characteristic of ankylosing spondylitis blood, it appeared, was a TCR beta motif comprising several highly homologous variants. Significantly higher representation of disease-linked clones was reported for matched ankylosing spondylitis synovial fluid.

Unmatched junction bases numbered 5, after V lost 3 bases and J lost 2 bases. CDR1 DFQATT and CDR2 SNEGSKA come from the germline V gene (reference sequence). The CDR3 runs to 14 residues. This clonotype appeared a few times. What it binds is not known. TCR beta libraries were made by quantitative 5'-RACE with molecular barcodes. In TCRdb, the 5' RACE reads were re-called with MiXCR into one record per CDR3 protein. The sample carries hundreds of thousands of distinct CDR3 sequences, roughly 25% recorded once. The origin of this receptor is a male donor with ankylosing spondylitis. Sample: blood, either unsorted or a sorted T cell fraction (not recorded which). V usage is TRBV20-1 and J usage is TRBJ2-7; 9 nucleotides line up with TRBD1. Here the CDR3 DNA reads TGCAGTGCTAGTTCCGGGACAGGGACCTACGAGCAGTACTTC. As protein: CSASSGTGTYEQYF.